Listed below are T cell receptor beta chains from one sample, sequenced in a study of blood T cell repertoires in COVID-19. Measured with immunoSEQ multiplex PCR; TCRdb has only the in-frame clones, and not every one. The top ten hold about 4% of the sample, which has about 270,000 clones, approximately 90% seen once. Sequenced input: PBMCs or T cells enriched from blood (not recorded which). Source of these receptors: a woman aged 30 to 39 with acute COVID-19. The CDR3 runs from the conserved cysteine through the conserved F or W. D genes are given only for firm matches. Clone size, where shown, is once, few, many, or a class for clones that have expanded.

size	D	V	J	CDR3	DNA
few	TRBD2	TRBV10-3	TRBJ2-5	CAISMTGGQQETQYF	TGTGCCATCAGTATGACGGGGGGTCAGCAAGAGACCCAGTACTTC
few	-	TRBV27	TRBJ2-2	CASSLRSGNTGELFF	TGTGCCAGCAGTTTGCGTAGCGGGAACACCGGGGAGCTGTTTTTT
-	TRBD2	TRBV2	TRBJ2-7	CASSAGTSGDPLQYF	TGTGCCAGCAGCGCCGGGACTAGCGGGGACCCTTTGCAGTACTTC
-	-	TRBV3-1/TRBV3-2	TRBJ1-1	CASSQGGDTEAFF	TGTGCCAGCAGCCAAGGCGGGGACACTGAAGCTTTCTTT
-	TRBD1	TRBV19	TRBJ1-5	CASSTEGQGGNQPQHF	TGTGCCAGTAGTACCGAGGGACAGGGAGGCAATCAGCCCCAGCATTTT
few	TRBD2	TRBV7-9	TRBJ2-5	CASSSGLAGGYQETQYF	TGTGCCAGCAGCTCGGGACTAGCGGGTGGGTACCAAGAGACCCAGTACTTC
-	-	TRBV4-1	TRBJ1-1	CASSLQGGNTEAFF	TGCGCCAGCAGCCTCCAGGGAGGGAACACTGAAGCTTTCTTT
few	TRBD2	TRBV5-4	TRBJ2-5	CASSLGLAGVVETQYF	TGTGCCAGCAGCCTGGGACTAGCGGGAGTGGTAGAGACCCAGTACTTC
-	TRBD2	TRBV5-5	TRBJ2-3	CASSLEGGRADTQYF	TGTGCCAGCAGCCTGGAGGGCGGGAGGGCAGATACGCAGTATTTT
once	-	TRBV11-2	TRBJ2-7	CASSAAGIRDEQYF	TGTGCCAGCAGCGCAGCGGGTATTCGGGACGAGCAGTACTTC
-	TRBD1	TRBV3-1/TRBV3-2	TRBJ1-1	CASSRGQGGTEAFF	TGTGCCAGCAGCCGAGGACAGGGTGGCACTGAAGCTTTCTTT
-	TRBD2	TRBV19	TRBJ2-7	CASSITLAGSYEQYF	TGTGCCAGTAGTATTACACTAGCGGGCTCCTACGAGCAGTACTTC
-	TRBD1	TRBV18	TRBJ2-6	CASSGTGESGANVLTF	TGTGCCAGCTCGGGGACAGGGGAATCTGGGGCCAACGTCCTGACTTTC
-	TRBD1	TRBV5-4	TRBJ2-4	CASSPGPGQGKPRDNIQYF	TGTGCCAGCAGCCCCGGTCCGGGACAGGGGAAACCGCGGGACAACATTCAGTACTTC
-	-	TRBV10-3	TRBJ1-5	CAISESATGEQPQHF	TGTGCCATCAGTGAGTCAGCGACGGGGGAGCAGCCCCAGCATTTT